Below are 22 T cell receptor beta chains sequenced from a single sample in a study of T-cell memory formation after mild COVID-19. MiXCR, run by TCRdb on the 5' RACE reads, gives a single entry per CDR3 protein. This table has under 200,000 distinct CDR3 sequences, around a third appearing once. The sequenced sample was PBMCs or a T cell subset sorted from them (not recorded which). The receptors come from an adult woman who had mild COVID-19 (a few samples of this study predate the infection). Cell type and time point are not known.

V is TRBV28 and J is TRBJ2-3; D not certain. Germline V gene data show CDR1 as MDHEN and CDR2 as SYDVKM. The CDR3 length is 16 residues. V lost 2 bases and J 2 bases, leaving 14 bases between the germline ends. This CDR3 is CASSLGLSQLTDTQYF. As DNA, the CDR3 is TGTGCCAGCAGTTTAGGGCTAAGTCAGCTCACAGATACGCAGTATTTT. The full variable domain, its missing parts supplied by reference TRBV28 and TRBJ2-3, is DVKVTQSSRYLVKRTGEKVFLECVQDMDHENMFWYRQDPGLGLRLIYFSYDVKMKEKGDIPEGYSVSREKKERFSLILESASTNQTSMYLCASSLGLSQLTDTQYFGPGTRLTVL.

The CDR3, as DNA: TGTGCCAGCATTCCGGGACAGGGGGCGCGGGACTATGGCTACACCTTC. Residues: CASIPGQGARDYGYTF. V and J are TRBV7-9 and TRBJ1-2; 12 bases map to TRBD1. The length of the CDR3 is 16 residues. Germline V gene sequence: CDR1 SEHNR, CDR2 FQNEAQ (reference sequence). V dropped 7 bases and J dropped 3; count of bases not matched to a gene: 9.

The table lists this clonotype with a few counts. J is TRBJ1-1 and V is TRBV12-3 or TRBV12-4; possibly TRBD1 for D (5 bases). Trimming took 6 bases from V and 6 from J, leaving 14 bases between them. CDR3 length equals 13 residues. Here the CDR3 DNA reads TGTGCCAGCAGCAGGGCGGAAAGGTCTGAAGCTTTCTTT. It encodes CASSRAERSEAFF.

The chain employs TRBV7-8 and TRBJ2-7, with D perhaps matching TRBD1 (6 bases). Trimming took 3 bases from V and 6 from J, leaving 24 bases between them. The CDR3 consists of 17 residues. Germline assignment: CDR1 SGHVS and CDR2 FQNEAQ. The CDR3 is CASSFSSTGTPSLEQYF. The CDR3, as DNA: TGTGCCAGCAGCTTCTCTTCCACCGGGACACCCTCCCTCGAGCAGTACTTC.

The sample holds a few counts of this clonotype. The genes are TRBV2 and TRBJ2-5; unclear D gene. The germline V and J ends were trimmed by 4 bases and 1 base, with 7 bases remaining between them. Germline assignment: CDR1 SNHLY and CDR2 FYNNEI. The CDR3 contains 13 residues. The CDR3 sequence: CASSVYGQETQYF. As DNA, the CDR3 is TGTGCCAGCAGTGTGTACGGCCAAGAGACCCAGTACTTC.

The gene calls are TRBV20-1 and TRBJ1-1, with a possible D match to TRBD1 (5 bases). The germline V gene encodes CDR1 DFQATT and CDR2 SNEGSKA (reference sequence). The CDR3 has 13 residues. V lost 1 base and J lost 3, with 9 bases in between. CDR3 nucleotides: TGCAGTGCTAGAGGTGACAGAGACACTGAAGCTTTCTTT. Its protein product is CSARGDRDTEAFF.

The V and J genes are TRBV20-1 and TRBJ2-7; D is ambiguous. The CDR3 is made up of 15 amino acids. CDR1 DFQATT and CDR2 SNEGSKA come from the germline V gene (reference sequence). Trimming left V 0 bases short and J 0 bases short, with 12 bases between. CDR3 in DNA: TGCAGTGCTAGAGATGGCGGACCTAGCTCCTACGAGCAGTACTTC. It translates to CSARDGGPSSYEQYF.

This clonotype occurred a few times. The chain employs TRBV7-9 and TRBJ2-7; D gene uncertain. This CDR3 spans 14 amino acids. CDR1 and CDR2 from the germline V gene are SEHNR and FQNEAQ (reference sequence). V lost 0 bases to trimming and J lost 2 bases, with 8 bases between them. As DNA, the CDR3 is TGTGCCAGCAGCTTAGCCGGCAGGACCTACGAGCAGTACTTC. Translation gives CASSLAGRTYEQYF.

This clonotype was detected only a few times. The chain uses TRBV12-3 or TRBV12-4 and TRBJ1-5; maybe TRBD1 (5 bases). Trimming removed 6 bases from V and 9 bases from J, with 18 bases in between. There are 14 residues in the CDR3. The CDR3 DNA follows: TGTGCCAGCAGCCCGGGACCGGAAAGTCGGCCCCAGCATTTT. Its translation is CASSPGPESRPQHF.

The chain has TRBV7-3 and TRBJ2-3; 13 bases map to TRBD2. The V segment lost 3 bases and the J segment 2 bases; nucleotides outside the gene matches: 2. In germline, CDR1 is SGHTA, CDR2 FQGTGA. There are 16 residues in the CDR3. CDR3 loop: CASSLGTSGNTDTQYF. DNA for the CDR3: TGTGCCAGCAGCTTGGGGACTAGCGGGAACACAGATACGCAGTATTTT.

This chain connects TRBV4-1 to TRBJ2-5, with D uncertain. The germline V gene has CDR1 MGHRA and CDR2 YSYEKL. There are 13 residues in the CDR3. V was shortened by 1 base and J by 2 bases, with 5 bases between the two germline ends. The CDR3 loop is CASSQALQETQYF. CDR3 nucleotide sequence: TGCGCCAGCAGCCAAGCGCTGCAAGAGACCCAGTACTTC.

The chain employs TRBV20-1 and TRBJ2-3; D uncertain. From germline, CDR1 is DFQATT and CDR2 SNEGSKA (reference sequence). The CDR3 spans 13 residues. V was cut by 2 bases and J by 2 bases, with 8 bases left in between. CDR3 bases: TGCAGTGCTAGACAAGAATACACAGATACGCAGTATTTT. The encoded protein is CSARQEYTDTQYF.

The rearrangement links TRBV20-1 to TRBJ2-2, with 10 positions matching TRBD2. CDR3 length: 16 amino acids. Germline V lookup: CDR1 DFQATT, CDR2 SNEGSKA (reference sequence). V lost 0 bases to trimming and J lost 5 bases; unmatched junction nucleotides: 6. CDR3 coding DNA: TGCAGTGCTAGAGACAGGAGCGGGAGGGGGACCGGGGAGCTGTTTTTT. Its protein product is CSARDRSGRGTGELFF.

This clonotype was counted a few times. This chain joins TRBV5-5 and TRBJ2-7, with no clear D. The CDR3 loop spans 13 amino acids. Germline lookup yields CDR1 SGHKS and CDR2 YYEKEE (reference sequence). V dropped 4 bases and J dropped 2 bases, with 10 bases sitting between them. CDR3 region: CASSLRSAYEQYF. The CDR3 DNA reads TGTGCCAGCAGCCTTAGGAGCGCCTACGAGCAGTACTTC.

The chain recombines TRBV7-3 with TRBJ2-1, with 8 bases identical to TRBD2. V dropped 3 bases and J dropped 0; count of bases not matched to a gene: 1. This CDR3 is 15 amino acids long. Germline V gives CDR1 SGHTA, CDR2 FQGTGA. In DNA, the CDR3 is TGTGCCAGCAGCTTCGGGGGGGCCTCCTACAATGAGCAGTTCTTC. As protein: CASSFGGASYNEQFF.

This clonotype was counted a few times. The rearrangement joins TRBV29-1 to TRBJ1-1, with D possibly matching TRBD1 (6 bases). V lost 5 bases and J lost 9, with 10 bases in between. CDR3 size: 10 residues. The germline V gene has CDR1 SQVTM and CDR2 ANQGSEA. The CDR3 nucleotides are TGCAGCGTTTACCAGGGGAAAGCTTTCTTT. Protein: CSVYQGKAFF. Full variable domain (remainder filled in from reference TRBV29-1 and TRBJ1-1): SAVISQKPSRDICQRGTSLTIQCQVDSQVTMMFWYRQQPGQSLTLIATANQGSEATYESGFVIDKFPISRPNLTFSTLTVSNMSPEDSSIYLCSVYQGKAFFGQGTRLTVV.

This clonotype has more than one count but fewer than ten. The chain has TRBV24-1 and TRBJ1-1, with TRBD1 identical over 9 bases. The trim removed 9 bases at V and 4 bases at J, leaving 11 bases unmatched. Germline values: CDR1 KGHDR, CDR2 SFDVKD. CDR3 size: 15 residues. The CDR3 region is CATPATGGKGTEAFF. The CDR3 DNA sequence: TGTGCCACCCCCGCTACAGGGGGCAAGGGCACTGAAGCTTTCTTT.

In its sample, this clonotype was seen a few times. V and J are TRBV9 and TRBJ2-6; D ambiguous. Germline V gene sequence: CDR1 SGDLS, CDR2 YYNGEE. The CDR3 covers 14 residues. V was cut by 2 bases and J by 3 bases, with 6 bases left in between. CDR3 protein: CASSVRLGANVLTF. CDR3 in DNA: TGTGCCAGCAGCGTCAGGCTTGGGGCCAACGTCCTGACTTTC.

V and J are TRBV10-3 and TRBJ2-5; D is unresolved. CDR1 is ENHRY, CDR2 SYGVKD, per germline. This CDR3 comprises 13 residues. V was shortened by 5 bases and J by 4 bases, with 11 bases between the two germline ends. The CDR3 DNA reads TGTGCCATCAGTTCGGTCCTAGGAGAGACCCAGTACTTC. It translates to CAISSVLGETQYF.

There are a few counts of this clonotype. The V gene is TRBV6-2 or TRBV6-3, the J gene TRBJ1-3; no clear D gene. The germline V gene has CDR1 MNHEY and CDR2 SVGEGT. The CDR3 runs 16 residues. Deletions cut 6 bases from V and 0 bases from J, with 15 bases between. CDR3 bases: TGTGCCAGCAGATGGGATTTAGCGAGCTCTGGAAACACCATATATTTT. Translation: CASRWDLASSGNTIYF.

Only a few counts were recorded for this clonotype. The CDR3 sequence is CASSSASVKTGELFF. Here the CDR3 DNA reads TGTGCCAGCAGCTCGGCGAGTGTGAAGACCGGGGAGCTGTTTTTT. V gene TRBV5-6 combines with J gene TRBJ2-2; D gene uncertain. The CDR3 length is 15 residues. Germline-derived CDR1 and CDR2 are SGHDT and YYEEEE. With 3 bases removed from V and 5 bases from J, the gap between germline ends came to 14 bases.

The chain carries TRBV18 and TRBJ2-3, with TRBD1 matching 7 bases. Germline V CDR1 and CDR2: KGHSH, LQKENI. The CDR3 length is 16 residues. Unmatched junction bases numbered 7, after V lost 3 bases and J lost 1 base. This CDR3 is CASSPPTGLGTDTQYF. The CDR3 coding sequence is TGTGCCAGCTCACCGCCGACAGGGCTTGGCACAGATACGCAGTATTTT.